This T cell receptor beta chain was captured in a study of blood T cell repertoires in COVID-19. The assay was immunoSEQ multiplex PCR, and TCRdb's table has in-frame clones only and misses some. The sample includes 100,000 to 150,000 clones, more than 75% seen only once; the top ten take about 7.3%. V lost 1 base, J lost 7 bases, and 3 bases lay in between. CDR1 KGHDR and CDR2 SFDVKD come from the germline V gene. CDR3 length equals 11 residues. Points on this clone: The same CDR3 is also encoded by other DNA sequences in this sample.

The chain couples TRBV24-1 to TRBJ1-2, with unresolved D. Sequencing was performed on peripheral blood. This TCR was sampled from a man in his fifties or sixties with acute or convalescent COVID-19. In nucleotides, the CDR3 is TGTGCCACCAGTGATTTACTTGGCTACACCTTC. Protein product: CATSDLLGYTF.